This TCR beta chain was retrieved from a study of PD-1 blockade in mismatch repair-deficient tumors. Study-wide results and caveats: Tumor-resident clones, often absent from pretreatment blood, expanded after pembrolizumab and then contracted.

Points on this clone: As yet, its antigen is unknown.

The CDR3 has 12 amino acids. In germline, CDR1 is SNHLY, CDR2 FYNNEI. Trimming pared 5 bases from V and 6 bases from J, leaving 10 bases between. The method was immunoSEQ multiplex PCR; TCRdb's version includes in-frame clones alone and lacks a portion of them. Of 35,000 to 40,000 clones listed, more than 75% are singletons. J is TRBJ1-1 and V is TRBV2; unclear D gene. Specimen: peripheral blood, collected 4 weeks after starting pembrolizumab. This clonotype was obtained from an adult with mismatch repair-deficient cancer. CDR3 in DNA: TGTGCCAGCAGTCTGCGGGTCCCTGAAGCTTTCTTT. It translates to CASSLRVPEAFF.